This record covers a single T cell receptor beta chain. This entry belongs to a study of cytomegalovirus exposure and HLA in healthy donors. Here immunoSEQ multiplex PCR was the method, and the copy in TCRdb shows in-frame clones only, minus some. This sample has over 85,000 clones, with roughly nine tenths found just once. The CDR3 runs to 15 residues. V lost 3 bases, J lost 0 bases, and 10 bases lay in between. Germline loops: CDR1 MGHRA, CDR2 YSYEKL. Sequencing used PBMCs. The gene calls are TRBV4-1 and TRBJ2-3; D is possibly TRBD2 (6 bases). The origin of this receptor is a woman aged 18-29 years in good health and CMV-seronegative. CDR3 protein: CASSQSGLSTDTQYF. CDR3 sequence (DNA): TGCGCCAGCAGCCAGAGCGGGCTTAGCACAGATACGCAGTATTTT.